The subject of this entry is one TCR beta chain. Its antigen is currently unknown. These data are taken from a study of chemoradiotherapy in HPV16-positive cancers. Study context: Functional T-cell assays on a couple of HPV16-positive patients' cells defined candidate HPV-specific clones and common TCR motifs. Study-wide points: Better recurrence-free survival went with HPV-responsive T-cell expansion in HPV16-positive patients.

Over chemoradiotherapy, repertoires were sampled more than once. V lost 0 bases and J lost 5, with 4 bases in between. Germline V gene data show CDR1 as SGHVS and CDR2 as FQNEAQ. CDR3 length equals 12 residues. The table came from immunoSEQ multiplex PCR; TCRdb's copy has only in-frame clones and leaves some out. Counted here are about 33,000 clones, around 86% occurring once; the ten biggest clones make up 2.1%. This TCR was sampled from a human donor with HPV-associated anogenital cancer. The material was blood, obtained from a patient who underwent chemoradiotherapy. The chain links TRBV7-8 to TRBJ1-2; D uncertain. The CDR3 nucleotides are TGTGCCAGCAGCTTAGCGGGATATGGCTACACCTTC. Amino acids: CASSLAGYGYTF.